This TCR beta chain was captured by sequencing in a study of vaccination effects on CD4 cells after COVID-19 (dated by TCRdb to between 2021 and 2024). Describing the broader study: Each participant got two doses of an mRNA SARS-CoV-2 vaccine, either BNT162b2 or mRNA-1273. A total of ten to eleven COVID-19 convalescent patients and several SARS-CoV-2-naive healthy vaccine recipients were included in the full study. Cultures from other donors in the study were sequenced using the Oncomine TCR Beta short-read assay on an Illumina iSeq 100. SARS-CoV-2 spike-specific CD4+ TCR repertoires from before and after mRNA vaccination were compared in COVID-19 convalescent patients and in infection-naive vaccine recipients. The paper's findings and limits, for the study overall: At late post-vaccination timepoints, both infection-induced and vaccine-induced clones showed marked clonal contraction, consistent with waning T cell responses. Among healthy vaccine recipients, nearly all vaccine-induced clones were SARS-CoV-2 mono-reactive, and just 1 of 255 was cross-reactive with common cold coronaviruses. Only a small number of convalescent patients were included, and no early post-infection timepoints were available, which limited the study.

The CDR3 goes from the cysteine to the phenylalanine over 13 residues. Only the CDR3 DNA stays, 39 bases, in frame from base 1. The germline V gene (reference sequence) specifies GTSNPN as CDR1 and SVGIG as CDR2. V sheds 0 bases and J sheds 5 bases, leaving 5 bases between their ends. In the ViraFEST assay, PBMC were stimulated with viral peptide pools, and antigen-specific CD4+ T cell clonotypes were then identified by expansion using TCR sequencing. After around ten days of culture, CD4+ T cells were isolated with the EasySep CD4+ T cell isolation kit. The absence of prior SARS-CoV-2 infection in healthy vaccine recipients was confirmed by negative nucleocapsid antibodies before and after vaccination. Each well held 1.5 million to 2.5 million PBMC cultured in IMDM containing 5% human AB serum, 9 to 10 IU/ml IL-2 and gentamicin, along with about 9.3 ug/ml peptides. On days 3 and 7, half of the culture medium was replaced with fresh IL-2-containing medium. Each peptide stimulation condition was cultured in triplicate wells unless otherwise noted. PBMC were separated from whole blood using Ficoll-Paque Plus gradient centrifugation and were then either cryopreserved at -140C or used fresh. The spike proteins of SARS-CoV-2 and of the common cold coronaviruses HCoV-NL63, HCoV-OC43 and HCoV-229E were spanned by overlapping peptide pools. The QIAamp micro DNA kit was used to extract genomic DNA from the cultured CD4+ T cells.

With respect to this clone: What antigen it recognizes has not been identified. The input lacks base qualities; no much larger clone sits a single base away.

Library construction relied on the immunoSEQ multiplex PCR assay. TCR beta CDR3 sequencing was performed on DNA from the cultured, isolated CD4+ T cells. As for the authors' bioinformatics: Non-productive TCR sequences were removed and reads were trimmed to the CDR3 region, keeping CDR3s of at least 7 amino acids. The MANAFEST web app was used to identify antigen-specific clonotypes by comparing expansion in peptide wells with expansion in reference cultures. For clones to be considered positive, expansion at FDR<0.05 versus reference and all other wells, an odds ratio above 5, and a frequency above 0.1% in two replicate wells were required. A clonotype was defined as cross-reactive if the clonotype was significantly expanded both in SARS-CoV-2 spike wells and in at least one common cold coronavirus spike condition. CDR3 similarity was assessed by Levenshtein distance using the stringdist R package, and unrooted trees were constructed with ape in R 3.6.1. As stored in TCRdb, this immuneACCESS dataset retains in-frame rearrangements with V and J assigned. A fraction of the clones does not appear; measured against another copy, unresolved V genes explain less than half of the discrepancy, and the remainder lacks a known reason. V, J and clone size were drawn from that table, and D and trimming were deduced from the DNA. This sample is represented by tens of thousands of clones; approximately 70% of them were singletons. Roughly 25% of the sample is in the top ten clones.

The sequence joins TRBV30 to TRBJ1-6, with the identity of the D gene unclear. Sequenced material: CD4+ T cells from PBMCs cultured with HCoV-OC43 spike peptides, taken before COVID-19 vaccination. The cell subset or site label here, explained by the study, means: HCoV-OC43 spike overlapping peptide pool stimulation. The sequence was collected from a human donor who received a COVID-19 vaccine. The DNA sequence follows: TGTGCCTGGAGTGTACGGAATAATTCACCCCTCCACTTT. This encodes CAWSVRNNSPLHF.